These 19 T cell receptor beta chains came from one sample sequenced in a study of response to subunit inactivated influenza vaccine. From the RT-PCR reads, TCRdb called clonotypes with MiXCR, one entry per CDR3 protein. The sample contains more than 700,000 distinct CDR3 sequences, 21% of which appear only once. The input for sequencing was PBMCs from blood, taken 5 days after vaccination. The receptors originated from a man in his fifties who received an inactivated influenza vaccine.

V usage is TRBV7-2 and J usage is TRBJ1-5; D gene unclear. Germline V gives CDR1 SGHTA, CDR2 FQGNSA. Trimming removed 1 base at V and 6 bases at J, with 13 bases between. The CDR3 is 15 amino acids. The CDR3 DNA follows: TGTGCCAGCAGCTTAGGGGGAGGACTCGGTCAGCCCCAGCATTTT. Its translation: CASSLGGGLGQPQHF. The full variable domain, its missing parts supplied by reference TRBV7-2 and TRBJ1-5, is GAGVSQSPSNKVTEKGKDVELRCDPISGHTALYWYRQSLGQGLEFLIYFQGNSAPDKSGLPSDRFSAERTGGSVSTLTIQRTQQEDSAVYLCASSLGGGLGQPQHFGDGTRLSIL.

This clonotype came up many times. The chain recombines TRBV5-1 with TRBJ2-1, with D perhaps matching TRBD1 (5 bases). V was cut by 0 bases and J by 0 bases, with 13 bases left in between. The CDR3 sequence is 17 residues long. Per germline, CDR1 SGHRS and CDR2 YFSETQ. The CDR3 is CASSLGWGSPSYNEQFF. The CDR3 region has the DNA TGCGCCAGCAGCTTGGGATGGGGCAGCCCCTCCTACAATGAGCAGTTCTTC.

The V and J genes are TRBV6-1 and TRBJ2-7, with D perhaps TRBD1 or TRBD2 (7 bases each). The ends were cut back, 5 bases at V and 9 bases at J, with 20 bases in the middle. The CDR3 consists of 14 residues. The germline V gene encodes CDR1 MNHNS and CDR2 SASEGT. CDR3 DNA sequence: TGTGCCAGCAGTCCCCCGGGGAGGGGGCGGGGGCAGTACTTC. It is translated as CASSPPGRGRGQYF.

The CDR3 region is CASSQDKTSSYNEQFF. Written as DNA, the CDR3 is TGCGCCAGCAGCCAAGATAAAACGAGCTCCTACAATGAGCAGTTCTTC. V gene TRBV4-3 combines with J gene TRBJ2-1; D remains ambiguous. Looked up from germline, CDR1 is LGHNA and CDR2 is YSLEER. V was clipped by 0 bases and J by 0 bases, with 9 bases between them. The CDR3 covers 16 residues.

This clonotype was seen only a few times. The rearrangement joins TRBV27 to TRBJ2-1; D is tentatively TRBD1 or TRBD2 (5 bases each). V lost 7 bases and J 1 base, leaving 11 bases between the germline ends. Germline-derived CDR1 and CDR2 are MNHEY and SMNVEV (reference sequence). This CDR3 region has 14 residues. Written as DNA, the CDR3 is TGTGCCAGCATTAAGTGGGGGTCCTACAATGAGCAGTTCTTC. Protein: CASIKWGSYNEQFF.

The CDR3 nucleotides are TGCAGCGTTGAAGAAAGACACGGGCCGTGGAACTACGAGCAGTACTTC. Protein product: CSVEERHGPWNYEQYF. The chain combines TRBV29-1 with TRBJ2-7; D call uncertain. Germline CDR1 SQVTM, CDR2 ANQGSEA. This CDR3 has 16 residues. Trimming removed 0 bases at V and 3 bases at J, with 18 bases between.

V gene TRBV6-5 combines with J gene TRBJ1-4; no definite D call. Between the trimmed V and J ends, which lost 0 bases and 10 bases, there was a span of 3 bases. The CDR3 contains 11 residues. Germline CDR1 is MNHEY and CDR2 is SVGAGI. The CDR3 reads CASSYSGKLFF. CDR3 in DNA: TGTGCCAGCAGTTACTCGGGAAAACTGTTTTTT.

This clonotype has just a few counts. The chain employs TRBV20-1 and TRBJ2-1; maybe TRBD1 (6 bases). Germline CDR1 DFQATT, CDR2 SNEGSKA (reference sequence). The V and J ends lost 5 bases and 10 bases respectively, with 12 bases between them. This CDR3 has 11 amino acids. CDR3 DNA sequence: TGCAGTGCTCGCAGGGGCCGAGAGCAGTTCTTC. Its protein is CSARRGREQFF.

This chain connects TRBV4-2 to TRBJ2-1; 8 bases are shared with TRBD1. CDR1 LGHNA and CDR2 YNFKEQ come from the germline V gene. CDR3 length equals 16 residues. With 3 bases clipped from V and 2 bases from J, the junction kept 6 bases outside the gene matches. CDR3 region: CASSQEQGVAYNEQFF. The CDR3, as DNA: TGTGCCAGCAGCCAGGAACAGGGGGTTGCCTACAATGAGCAGTTCTTC.

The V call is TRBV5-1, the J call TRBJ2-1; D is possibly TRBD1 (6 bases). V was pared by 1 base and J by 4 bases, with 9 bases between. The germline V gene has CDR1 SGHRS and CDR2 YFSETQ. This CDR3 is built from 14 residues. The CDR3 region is CASSLIGQYNEQFF. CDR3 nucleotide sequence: TGCGCCAGCAGCTTGATCGGACAGTACAATGAGCAGTTCTTC.

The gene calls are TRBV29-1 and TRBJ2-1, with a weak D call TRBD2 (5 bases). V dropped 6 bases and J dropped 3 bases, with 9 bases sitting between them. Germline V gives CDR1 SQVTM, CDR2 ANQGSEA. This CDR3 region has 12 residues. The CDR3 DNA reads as TGCAGCGTAAAGCGGTACTACAATGAGCAGTTCTTC. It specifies CSVKRYYNEQFF.

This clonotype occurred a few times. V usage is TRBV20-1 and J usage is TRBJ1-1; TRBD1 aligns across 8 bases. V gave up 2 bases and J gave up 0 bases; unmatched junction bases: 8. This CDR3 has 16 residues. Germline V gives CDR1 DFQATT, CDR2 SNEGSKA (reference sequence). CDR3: CSARSYQGAMNTEAFF. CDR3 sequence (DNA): TGCAGTGCTAGATCCTATCAGGGGGCAATGAACACTGAAGCTTTCTTT.

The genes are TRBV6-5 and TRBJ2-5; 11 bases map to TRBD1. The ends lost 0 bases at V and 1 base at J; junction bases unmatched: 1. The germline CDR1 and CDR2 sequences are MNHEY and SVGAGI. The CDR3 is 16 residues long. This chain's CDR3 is CASSYSGTGGQETQYF. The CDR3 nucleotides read TGTGCCAGCAGTTACTCCGGGACAGGGGGCCAAGAGACCCAGTACTTC.

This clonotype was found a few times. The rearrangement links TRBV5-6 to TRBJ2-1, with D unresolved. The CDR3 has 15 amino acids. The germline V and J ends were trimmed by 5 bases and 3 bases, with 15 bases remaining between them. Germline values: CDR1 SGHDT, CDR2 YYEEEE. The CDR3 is CASSSLAWSYNEQFF. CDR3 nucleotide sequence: TGTGCCAGCAGTTCTCTCGCATGGAGCTACAATGAGCAGTTCTTC. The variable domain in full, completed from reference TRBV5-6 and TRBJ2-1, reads DAGVTQSPTHLIKTRGQQVTLRCSPKSGHDTVSWYQQALGQGPQFIFQYYEEEERQRGNFPDRFSGHQFPNYSSELNVNALLLGDSALYLCASSSLAWSYNEQFFGPGTRLTVL.

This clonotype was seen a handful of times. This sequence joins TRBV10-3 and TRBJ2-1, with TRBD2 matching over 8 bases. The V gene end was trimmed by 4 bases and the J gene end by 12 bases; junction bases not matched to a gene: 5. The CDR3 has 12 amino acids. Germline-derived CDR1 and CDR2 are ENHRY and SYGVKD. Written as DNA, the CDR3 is TGTGCCATCAGTGGCCTAGCGGGCGGGCAGTTCTTC. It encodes CAISGLAGGQFF.

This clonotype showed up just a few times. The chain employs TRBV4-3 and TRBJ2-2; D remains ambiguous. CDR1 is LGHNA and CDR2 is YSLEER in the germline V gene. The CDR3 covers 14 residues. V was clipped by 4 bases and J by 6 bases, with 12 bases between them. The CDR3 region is CASSPGGSAGELFF. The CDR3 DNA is TGCGCCAGCAGCCCAGGCGGAAGCGCCGGGGAGCTGTTTTTT.

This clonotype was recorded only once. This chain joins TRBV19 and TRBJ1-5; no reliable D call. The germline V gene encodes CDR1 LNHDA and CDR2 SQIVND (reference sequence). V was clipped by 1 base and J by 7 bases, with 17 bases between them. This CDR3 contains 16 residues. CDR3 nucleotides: TGTGCCAGTAGTATAGGCGGTTGGATTCAAGAACAGCCCCAGCATTTT. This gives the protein CASSIGGWIQEQPQHF.

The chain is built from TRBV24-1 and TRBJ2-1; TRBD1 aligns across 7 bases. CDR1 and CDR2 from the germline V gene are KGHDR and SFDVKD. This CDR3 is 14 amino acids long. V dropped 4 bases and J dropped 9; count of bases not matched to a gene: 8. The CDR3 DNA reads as TGTGCCACCAGTGAGCCGGGACAGAGCACTGAGCAGTTCTTC. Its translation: CATSEPGQSTEQFF.

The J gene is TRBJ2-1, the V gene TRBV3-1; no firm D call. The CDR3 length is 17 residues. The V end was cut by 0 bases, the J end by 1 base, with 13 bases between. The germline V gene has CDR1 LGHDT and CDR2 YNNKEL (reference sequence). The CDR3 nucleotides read TGTGCCAGCAGCCAAGAAGTCCCCTGGGTGTCCTACAATGAGCAGTTCTTC. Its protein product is CASSQEVPWVSYNEQFF.